What follows are 5 T cell receptor beta chains derived from one specimen sequenced in a study of OX40 agonist ivuxolimab in advanced cancers. The receptor library was made with the immunoSEQ multiplex PCR assay. Not all clones reach the TCRdb copy of this immuneACCESS table, which keeps in-frame sequences only. Checked studies attribute under half of the gap to unresolved V genes and leave the rest unexplained. The sample table contains more than 70,000 clones; only one count was recorded for roughly four fifths of them. The top ten clones comprise approximately 5% of the sample. The sequences come from CD4+ or CD8+ T cells sorted from blood, collected in a trial of the OX40 agonist ivuxolimab. The source is an adult with an advanced solid tumor such as melanoma, head and neck, liver or kidney cancer.

The rearrangement uses TRBV6-1 and TRBJ2-5; 7 bases fit TRBD1. J gave up 2 bases and V 7 bases, and 7 bases lay outside the gene matches. The V gene's germline CDR1 is MNHNS and CDR2 SASEGT. The CDR3 contains 14 residues. CDR3 nucleotides: TGTGCCAGCACGATTAGGGGACAGCAAGAGACCCAGTACTTC. Its translation: CASTIRGQQETQYF.

This clone was seen a few times. This sequence joins TRBV20-1 and TRBJ2-7, with D perhaps TRBD1 (5 bases). V shed 3 bases and J shed 6 bases, with 9 bases lying between them. The CDR3 has 11 amino acids. Germline-derived CDR1 and CDR2 are DFQATT and SNEGSKA (reference sequence). The CDR3 spells CSARAGPEQYF. The CDR3 DNA sequence: TGCAGTGCTAGGGCAGGGCCCGAGCAGTACTTC.

The V call is TRBV6-1, the J call TRBJ1-2; 7 nucleotides line up with TRBD1. The CDR3 is 14 amino acids. CDR1 is MNHNS, CDR2 SASEGT, per germline. V shed 6 bases, J shed 4 bases, and the junction held 8 bases outside the gene matches. The CDR3 here is CASREGTASYGYTF. The CDR3 DNA follows: TGTGCCAGCAGGGAGGGGACAGCCAGCTATGGCTACACCTTC.

The chain uses TRBV5-1 and TRBJ2-3, with D maybe TRBD2 (6 bases). The germline V gene has CDR1 SGHRS and CDR2 YFSETQ. CDR3 length equals 15 residues. V lost 0 bases and J 3 bases, leaving 11 bases between the germline ends. The CDR3 loop reads CASSLAGVWTDTQYF. In DNA form, the CDR3 reads TGCGCCAGCAGCTTGGCGGGGGTGTGGACAGATACGCAGTATTTT.

This chain uses TRBV7-8 with TRBJ2-5; D remains ambiguous. The J call may be mistaken, given a closer DNA end match to TRBJ2-7. Germline assignment: CDR1 SGHVS and CDR2 FQNEAQ. The CDR3 extends over 14 amino acids. This chain's CDR3 is CASSLEGLIYEQYF. The CDR3 coding sequence is TGTGCCAGCAGCTTAGAAGGGCTTATATACGAGCAGTACTTC.